The 20 T cell receptor beta chains below all came from one sample that was sequenced in a study of T cell changes during pregnancy in multiple sclerosis. Repertoires were generated with immunoSEQ multiplex PCR, while TCRdb's copy carries only in-frame clones and drops some. Among about 46,000 clones listed, roughly 92% were seen once. Sequenced here: CD4+ T cells from peripheral blood mononuclear cells, sampled in the second trimester of pregnancy. These receptors came from a female donor in good health, enrolled as a control in a pregnancy study.

The chain carries TRBV7-2 and TRBJ1-2, with 8 bases fitting TRBD1. Germline values: CDR1 SGHTA, CDR2 FQGNSA. The CDR3 loop spans 16 amino acids. With V trimmed by 1 base and J by 2 bases, 6 bases remained unmatched. CDR3 coding DNA: TGTGCCAGCAGCTTAGGCGGACAGGGTGGAAACTATGGCTACACCTTC. Protein product: CASSLGGQGGNYGYTF.

CDR3 in amino acids: CASSYLNTGVGQPQHF. Here the CDR3 DNA reads TGTGCCAGCAGTTACTTAAATACAGGGGTAGGACAGCCCCAGCATTTT. This chain uses TRBV6-6 with TRBJ1-5, with 7 nucleotides matching TRBD1. Germline V gene data show CDR1 as MNHNY and CDR2 as SVGAGI (reference sequence). This CDR3 has 16 residues. J was trimmed by 7 bases and V by 1 base; bases with no gene match: 10.

The rearrangement joins TRBV19 to TRBJ1-1; TRBD1 matches 10 bases. Germline trimming cut 3 bases from V and 0 bases from J; bases unmatched to any gene: 4. The CDR3 has 16 amino acids. Germline assignment: CDR1 LNHDA and CDR2 SQIVND (reference sequence). The CDR3 sequence is CASSIGTGAVNTEAFF. CDR3 DNA: TGTGCCAGTAGTATTGGGACAGGGGCTGTGAACACTGAAGCTTTCTTT.

V and J are TRBV9 and TRBJ2-3; D may be TRBD2 (6 bases). Germline loops: CDR1 SGDLS, CDR2 YYNGEE. With 4 bases removed from V and 0 bases from J, the gap between germline ends came to 12 bases. CDR3 size: 15 residues. CDR3 nucleotide sequence: TGTGCCAGCAGCTTTGGCGGGGCTAGCACAGATACGCAGTATTTT. Residues: CASSFGGASTDTQYF.

V and J are TRBV7-3 and TRBJ2-1; 9 positions agree with TRBD1. The CDR3 sequence is 14 residues long. V dropped 4 bases and J dropped 9; count of bases not matched to a gene: 7. Germline CDR1 and CDR2: SGHTA and FQGTGA. CDR3 coding DNA: TGTGCCAGCAGCTCCGGGACAGGGAGAGGTGAGCAGTTCTTC. As protein: CASSSGTGRGEQFF. Filled out from reference TRBV7-3 and TRBJ2-1, the complete variable domain reads GAGVSQTPSNKVTEKGKYVELRCDPISGHTALYWYRQSLGQGPEFLIYFQGTGAADDSGLPNDRFFAVRPEGSVSTLKIQRTERGDSAVYLCASSSGTGRGEQFFGPGTRLTVL.

This clone was picked up a small number of times. The chain employs TRBV30 and TRBJ1-5, with D possibly TRBD1 on 6 matching bases. Germline CDR1 GTSNPN, CDR2 SVGIG (reference sequence). This CDR3 comprises 13 residues. V gave up 2 bases and J gave up 4 bases, with 9 bases separating them. The CDR3 sequence: CAWSRQENQPQHF. In nucleotides, the CDR3 is TGTGCCTGGAGTAGACAGGAGAATCAGCCCCAGCATTTT.

The genes are TRBV19 and TRBJ1-5, with D unclear. The CDR3 sequence is 14 residues long. Germline-derived CDR1 and CDR2 are LNHDA and SQIVND (reference sequence). The V and J ends lost 3 bases and 0 bases respectively, with 6 bases between them. Here the CDR3 DNA reads TGTGCCAGTAGTATCGGGTATAGCAATCAGCCCCAGCATTTT. Translating it yields CASSIGYSNQPQHF.

This chain connects TRBV30 to TRBJ1-4, with D hard to call. The CDR3 runs to 14 residues. Per germline, CDR1 GTSNPN and CDR2 SVGIG (reference sequence). V gave up 0 bases and J gave up 3 bases, with 8 bases separating them. In nucleotides, the CDR3 is TGTGCCTGGAGTGTAGCGGCCTCTAATGAAAAACTGTTTTTT. This gives the protein CAWSVAASNEKLFF.

The chain has TRBV5-1 and TRBJ2-5; D perhaps matches TRBD2 (6 bases). Germline V gene data show CDR1 as SGHRS and CDR2 as YFSETQ. Trimming removed 5 bases from V and 3 bases from J, with 17 bases in between. The CDR3 length is 15 residues. The CDR3 region is CASSSVSREEETQYF. CDR3 in DNA: TGCGCCAGCAGTTCGGTAAGCAGGGAGGAAGAGACCCAGTACTTC.

V and J are TRBV18 and TRBJ2-3; D gene unclear. Per germline, CDR1 KGHSH and CDR2 LQKENI. With 6 bases removed from V and 1 base from J, the gap between germline ends came to 14 bases. The CDR3 is made up of 15 amino acids. The CDR3 loop reads CASSQSPVGTDTQYF. CDR3 DNA sequence: TGTGCCAGCTCTCAATCCCCGGTCGGCACAGATACGCAGTATTTT.

The chain couples TRBV11-1 to TRBJ1-2, with 7 bases identical to TRBD1. Germline V gene data show CDR1 as SGHAT and CDR2 as FQDESV (reference sequence). With V trimmed by 4 bases and J by 0 bases, 5 bases remained unmatched. The length of the CDR3 is 15 residues. The DNA for the CDR3 is TGTGCCAGCAGCTCGGGACAGCTTACTAACTATGGCTACACCTTC. Its protein is CASSSGQLTNYGYTF.

The rearrangement joins TRBV10-1 to TRBJ2-5; 11 bases map to TRBD1. Germline V gives CDR1 WNHNN, CDR2 SYGVQD (reference sequence). J lost 2 bases, V lost 5 bases, and 4 bases had no gene match. The CDR3 extends over 15 amino acids. CDR3 in DNA: TGCGCCAGCAGTACCGGGACAGGGGGGCAAGAGACCCAGTACTTC. This codes for CASSTGTGGQETQYF.

CDR3 loop: CASSLDIAGGVMSSTDTQYF. The CDR3 DNA is TGTGCCAGCAGCTTAGATATAGCGGGGGGCGTGATGTCTAGCACAGATACGCAGTATTTT. The V call is TRBV7-8, the J call TRBJ2-3, with TRBD2 matching over 10 bases. The CDR3 has 20 amino acids. The junction had 13 bases not matched to a gene; V was cut back by 1 base and J by 0 bases. Germline V gene data show CDR1 as SGHVS and CDR2 as FQNEAQ.

The chain links TRBV6-5 to TRBJ2-1, with D possibly being TRBD1 (6 bases). Trimming removed 5 bases from V and 9 bases from J, with 20 bases in between. This CDR3 spans 15 amino acids. Looked up from germline, CDR1 is MNHEY and CDR2 is SVGAGI. In DNA form, the CDR3 reads TGTGCCAGCAGTCTAGGGGGTGGGGCCAGAATTGAGCAGTTCTTC. This translates into CASSLGGGARIEQFF.

The chain uses TRBV4-2 and TRBJ2-6; TRBD2 matches 11 bases. The CDR3 spans 18 residues. Germline CDR1 reads LGHNA; CDR2 reads YNFKEQ. The V and J ends lost 0 bases and 0 bases, in that order; junction bases with no gene match: 1. The CDR3 region has the DNA TGTGCCAGCAGCCAAGAGGGACTAGCGGCCTCTGGGGCCAACGTCCTGACTTTC. Protein product: CASSQEGLAASGANVLTF.

The V and J genes are TRBV5-4 and TRBJ1-2, with TRBD1 matching 7 bases. V lost 1 base and J lost 3; bases outside the gene matches: 3. Germline CDR1 reads SGHNT; CDR2 reads YYREEE (reference sequence). The length of the CDR3 is 14 residues. CDR3 residues: CASSLSTGDYGYTF. The CDR3 region has the DNA TGTGCCAGCAGCTTGTCTACAGGGGACTATGGCTACACCTTC.

The gene calls are TRBV7-2 and TRBJ2-7; TRBD2 matches at 8 bases. Trimming removed 5 bases from V and 2 bases from J; junction bases left unmatched: 14. Germline CDR1 and CDR2: SGHTA and FQGNSA. There are 17 residues in the CDR3. The CDR3 loop reads CASSRTSGGRKTYEQYF. The CDR3, as DNA: TGTGCCAGCAGCAGGACAAGCGGGGGCCGGAAAACCTACGAGCAGTACTTC. Full variable domain (missing parts from reference TRBV7-2 and TRBJ2-7): GAGVSQSPSNKVTEKGKDVELRCDPISGHTALYWYRQSLGQGLEFLIYFQGNSAPDKSGLPSDRFSAERTGGSVSTLTIQRTQQEDSAVYLCASSRTSGGRKTYEQYFGPGTRLTVT.

The gene calls are TRBV5-5 and TRBJ2-2; 7 positions match TRBD1. Germline V lookup: CDR1 SGHKS, CDR2 YYEKEE (reference sequence). This CDR3 has 13 amino acids. J lost 7 bases, V lost 5 bases, and 5 bases had no gene match. The CDR3 DNA sequence: TGTGCCAGCAGTCAACAGGGGAACGGGGAGCTGTTTTTT. Its translation: CASSQQGNGELFF.

This clone was recorded only once. The chain employs TRBV27 and TRBJ1-5, with 9 bases aligning to TRBD1. This CDR3 spans 17 amino acids. Germline V gives CDR1 MNHEY, CDR2 SMNVEV (reference sequence). Trimming cost V 4 bases and J 3 bases; bases outside gene matches: 10. The DNA of the CDR3 is TGTGCCAGCAGTTCCCAACCCGGGACAGGGCACAATCAGCCCCAGCATTTT. Protein product: CASSSQPGTGHNQPQHF.

V gene TRBV9 combines with J gene TRBJ1-2, with D tentatively TRBD1 (6 bases). Trimming shortened V by 1 base and J by 3 bases, and 10 bases separated the two germline ends. Germline CDR1 and CDR2: SGDLS and YYNGEE. The CDR3 has 14 residues. The CDR3 DNA follows: TGTGCCAGCAGCGTAAATGACAGGTACTATGGCTACACCTTC. Protein product: CASSVNDRYYGYTF.